This TCR beta chain was documented in a study of T-cell reconstitution after alpha-beta-depleted transplantation in children. As it was prepared, the TCRbeta library received unique molecular identifiers. A single record per CDR3 protein comes from TCRdb applying MiXCR to the PCR reads. The profile covers around 800,000 distinct CDR3 sequences, with approximately 15% appearing a single time and around 5.3% taken by the ten largest. Deletions cut 9 bases from V and 0 bases from J, with 14 bases between. The CDR3 has 15 residues. CDR1 and CDR2 from the germline V gene are SEHNR and FQNEAQ (reference sequence).

This rearrangement joins TRBV7-9 to TRBJ2-2; a possible D gene is TRBD2 (6 bases). This TCR was recovered from a male patient aged 5 to 17 who had a stem cell transplant for acute lymphoblastic leukemia, so the T cells may come from the graft donor. The material was PBMCs, mostly from graft donor cells, obtained 360 days after TCRalphabeta/CD19-depleted stem cell transplant. CDR3 bases: TGTGCCAGTCCCCGGGACTCTTCGAACACCGGGGAGCTGTTTTTT. As protein: CASPRDSSNTGELFF.